The sequence of this TCR beta chain was determined in a study of CD4 T cells in relation to SARS-CoV-2 and coronaviruses. TCRdb keeps only in-frame clones here, not all; method: immunoSEQ multiplex PCR. The sample has roughly 45,000 clones, about four fifths seen once. The CDR3 covers 11 residues. V lost 7 bases and J lost 5, with 7 bases in between. Germline V lookup: CDR1 LGHNT, CDR2 FRNRAP. About this clone itself: What it binds is not known.

Sequencing input: naive CD4+ T cells from PBMCs, cultured in vitro. Subset described: naive CD4+ T cells isolated by negative enrichment. This clonotype originated in an adult with COVID-19. The chain employs TRBV12-5 and TRBJ2-3; the D is unclear. The CDR3 here is CASASRDTQYF. CDR3 nucleotide sequence: TGTGCTAGTGCCTCGAGAGATACGCAGTATTTT.